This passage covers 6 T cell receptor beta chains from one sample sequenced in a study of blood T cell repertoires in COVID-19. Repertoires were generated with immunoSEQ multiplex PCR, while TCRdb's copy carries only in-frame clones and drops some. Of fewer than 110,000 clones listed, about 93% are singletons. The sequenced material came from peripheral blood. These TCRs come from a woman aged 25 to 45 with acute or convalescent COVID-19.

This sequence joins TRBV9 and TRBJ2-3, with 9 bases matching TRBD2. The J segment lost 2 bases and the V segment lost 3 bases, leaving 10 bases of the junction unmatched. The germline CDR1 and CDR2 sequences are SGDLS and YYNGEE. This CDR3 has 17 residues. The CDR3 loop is CASSASLAGGITDTQYF. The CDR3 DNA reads TGTGCCAGCAGCGCGTCCCTTGCGGGGGGGATCACAGATACGCAGTATTTT.

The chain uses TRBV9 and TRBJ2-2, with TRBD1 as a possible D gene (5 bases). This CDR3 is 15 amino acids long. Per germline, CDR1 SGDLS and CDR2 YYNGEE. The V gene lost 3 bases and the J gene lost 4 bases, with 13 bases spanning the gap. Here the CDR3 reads CASSGHYRTTGELFF. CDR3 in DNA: TGTGCCAGCAGCGGCCATTACAGGACCACCGGGGAGCTGTTTTTT.

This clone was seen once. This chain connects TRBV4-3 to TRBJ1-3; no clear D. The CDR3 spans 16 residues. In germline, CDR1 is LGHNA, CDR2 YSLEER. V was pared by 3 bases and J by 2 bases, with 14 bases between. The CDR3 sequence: CASSQTQELTGNTIYF. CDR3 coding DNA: TGCGCCAGCAGCCAGACGCAGGAATTAACTGGAAACACCATATATTTT.

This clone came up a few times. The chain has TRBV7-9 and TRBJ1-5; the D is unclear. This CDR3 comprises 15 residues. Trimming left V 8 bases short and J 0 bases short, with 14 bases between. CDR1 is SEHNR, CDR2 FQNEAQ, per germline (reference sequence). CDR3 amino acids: CASLPREYSNQPQHF. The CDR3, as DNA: TGTGCCAGCTTACCTAGAGAGTATAGCAATCAGCCCCAGCATTTT.

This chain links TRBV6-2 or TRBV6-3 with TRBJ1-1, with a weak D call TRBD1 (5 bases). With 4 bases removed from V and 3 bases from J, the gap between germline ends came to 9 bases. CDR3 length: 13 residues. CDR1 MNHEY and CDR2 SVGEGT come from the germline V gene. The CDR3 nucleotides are TGTGCCAGCAGTTGGGCCAGGGACACTGAAGCTTTCTTT. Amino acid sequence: CASSWARDTEAFF.

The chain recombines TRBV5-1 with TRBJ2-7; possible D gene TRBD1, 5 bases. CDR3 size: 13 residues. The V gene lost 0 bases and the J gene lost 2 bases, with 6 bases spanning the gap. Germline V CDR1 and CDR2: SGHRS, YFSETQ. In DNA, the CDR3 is TGCGCCAGCAGCTTGGGGGGCCCCTACGAGCAGTACTTC. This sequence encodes CASSLGGPYEQYF.